The 4 T cell receptor beta chains in this list originate from one sample, sequenced in a study of blood T cell repertoires in COVID-19. Assay: immunoSEQ multiplex PCR; the TCRdb copy retains only in-frame clones and omits some. This repertoire shows roughly 340,000 clones, roughly 90% found once; its top ten account for around 6.6%. Sequencing was carried out using peripheral blood. The receptors here all came from an older woman with COVID-19, enrolled during active disease.

The gene calls are TRBV29-1 and TRBJ1-5; maybe TRBD1 (5 bases). Germline assignment: CDR1 SQVTM and CDR2 ANQGSEA. Between the trimmed V and J ends, which lost 5 bases and 0 bases, there was a span of 14 bases. This CDR3 comprises 15 residues. The CDR3 DNA reads TGCAGCGTTACTCCGGGGGGGAATAGCAATCAGCCCCAGCATTTT. As protein: CSVTPGGNSNQPQHF. The full variable domain, rest sourced from reference TRBV29-1 and TRBJ1-5, is SAVISQKPSRDICQRGTSLTIQCQVDSQVTMMFWYRQQPGQSLTLIATANQGSEATYESGFVIDKFPISRPNLTFSTLTVSNMSPEDSSIYLCSVTPGGNSNQPQHFGDGTRLSIL.

V is TRBV30 and J is TRBJ2-7; D is undetermined. The germline V gene encodes CDR1 GTSNPN and CDR2 SVGIG (reference sequence). This CDR3 region has 11 residues. V was pared by 5 bases and J by 1 base, with 6 bases between. CDR3 residues: CAWQVSYEQYF. The DNA of the CDR3 is TGTGCCTGGCAGGTTTCCTACGAGCAGTACTTC.

V and J are TRBV14 and TRBJ2-5; 7 nucleotides align to TRBD2. The germline V gene has CDR1 SGHDN and CDR2 FVKESK. With V trimmed by 4 bases and J by 2 bases, 7 bases remained unmatched. The CDR3 is 15 residues long. CDR3 loop: CASSRGGPVQETQYF. In DNA form, the CDR3 reads TGTGCCAGCAGCCGGGGGGGACCGGTTCAAGAGACCCAGTACTTC.

This clone was observed a single time. The rearrangement joins TRBV9 to TRBJ2-2, with D possibly TRBD2 on 7 matching bases. The CDR3 has 16 residues. Trimming shortened V by 4 bases and J by 4 bases, and 17 bases separated the two germline ends. CDR1 SGDLS and CDR2 YYNGEE come from the germline V gene. Here the CDR3 DNA reads TGTGCCAGCAGCCCGAGGCCAGGGGAGGGCACCGGGGAGCTGTTTTTT. Translating gives CASSPRPGEGTGELFF.